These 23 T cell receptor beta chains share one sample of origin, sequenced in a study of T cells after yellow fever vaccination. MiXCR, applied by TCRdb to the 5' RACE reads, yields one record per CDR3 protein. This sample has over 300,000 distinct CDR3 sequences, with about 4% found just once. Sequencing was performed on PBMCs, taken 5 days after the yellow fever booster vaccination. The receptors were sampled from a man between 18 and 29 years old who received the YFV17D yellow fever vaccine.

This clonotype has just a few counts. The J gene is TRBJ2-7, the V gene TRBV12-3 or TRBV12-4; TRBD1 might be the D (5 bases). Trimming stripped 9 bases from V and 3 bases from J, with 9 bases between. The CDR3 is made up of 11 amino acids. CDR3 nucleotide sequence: TGTGCCAGGGGGCCACTCTACGAGCAGTACGTC. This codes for CARGPLYEQYV.

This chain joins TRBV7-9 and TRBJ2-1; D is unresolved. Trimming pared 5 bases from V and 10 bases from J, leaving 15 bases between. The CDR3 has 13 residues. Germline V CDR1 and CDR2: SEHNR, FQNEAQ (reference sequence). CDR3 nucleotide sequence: TGTGCCAGCAGCCCAAGGGCGGACGGGGAGCAGTTCTTC. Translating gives CASSPRADGEQFF.

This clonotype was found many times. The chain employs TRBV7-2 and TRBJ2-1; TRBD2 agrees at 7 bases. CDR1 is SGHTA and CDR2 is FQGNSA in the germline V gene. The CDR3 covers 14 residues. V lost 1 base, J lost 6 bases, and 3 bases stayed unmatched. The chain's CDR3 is CASSLGGGFNEQFF. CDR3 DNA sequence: TGTGCCAGCAGCTTAGGCGGGGGATTCAATGAGCAGTTCTTC. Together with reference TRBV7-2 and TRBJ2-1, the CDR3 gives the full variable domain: GAGVSQSPSNKVTEKGKDVELRCDPISGHTALYWYRQSLGQGLEFLIYFQGNSAPDKSGLPSDRFSAERTGGSVSTLTIQRTQQEDSAVYLCASSLGGGFNEQFFGPGTRLTVL.

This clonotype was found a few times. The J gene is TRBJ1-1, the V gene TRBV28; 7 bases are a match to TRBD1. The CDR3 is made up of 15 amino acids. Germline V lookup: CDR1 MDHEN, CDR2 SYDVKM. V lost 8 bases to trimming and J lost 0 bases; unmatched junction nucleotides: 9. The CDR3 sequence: CASLPGGDLNTEAFF. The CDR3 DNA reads TGTGCCAGCCTCCCAGGGGGGGATTTGAACACTGAAGCTTTCTTT. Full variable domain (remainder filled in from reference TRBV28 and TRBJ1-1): DVKVTQSSRYLVKRTGEKVFLECVQDMDHENMFWYRQDPGLGLRLIYFSYDVKMKEKGDIPEGYSVSREKKERFSLILESASTNQTSMYLCASLPGGDLNTEAFFGQGTRLTVV.

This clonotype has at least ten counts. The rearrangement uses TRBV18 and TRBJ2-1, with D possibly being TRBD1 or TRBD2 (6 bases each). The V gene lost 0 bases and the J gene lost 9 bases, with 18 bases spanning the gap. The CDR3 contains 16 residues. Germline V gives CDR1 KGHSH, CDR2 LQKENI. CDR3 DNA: TGTGCCAGCTCACCACCGGCTCCAGGGGAGGTTGGTGAGCAGTTCTTC. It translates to CASSPPAPGEVGEQFF.

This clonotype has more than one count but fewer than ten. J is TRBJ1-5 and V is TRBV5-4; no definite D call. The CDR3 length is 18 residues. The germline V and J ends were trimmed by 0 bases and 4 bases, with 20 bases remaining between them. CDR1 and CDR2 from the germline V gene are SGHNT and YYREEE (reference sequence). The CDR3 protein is CASSLGPPKPGRNQPQHF. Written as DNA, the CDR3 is TGTGCCAGCAGCTTGGGCCCGCCGAAACCGGGTAGGAATCAGCCCCAGCATTTT.

CDR3 bases: TGTGCCAGCAGCCAAGAACCTAGCGGGGGGGATCCCTCCTACAATGAGCAGTTCTTC. This sequence encodes CASSQEPSGGDPSYNEQFF. This rearrangement joins TRBV4-2 to TRBJ2-1; TRBD2 matches 12 bases. Unmatched junction bases numbered 6, after V lost 0 bases and J lost 0 bases. There are 19 residues in the CDR3. The V gene's germline CDR1 is LGHNA and CDR2 YNFKEQ.

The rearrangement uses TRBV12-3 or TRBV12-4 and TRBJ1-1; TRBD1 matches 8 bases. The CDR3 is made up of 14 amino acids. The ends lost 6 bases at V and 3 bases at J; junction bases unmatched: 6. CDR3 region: CASSKTGVDTEAFF. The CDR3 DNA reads TGTGCCAGCAGCAAGACAGGGGTGGACACTGAAGCTTTCTTT.

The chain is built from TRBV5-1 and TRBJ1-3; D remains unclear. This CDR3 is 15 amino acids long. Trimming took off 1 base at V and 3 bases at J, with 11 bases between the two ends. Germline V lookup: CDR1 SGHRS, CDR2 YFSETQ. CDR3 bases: TGCGCCAGCAGCTTGAATCCCTCAAGTGGAAACACCATATATTTT. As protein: CASSLNPSSGNTIYF.

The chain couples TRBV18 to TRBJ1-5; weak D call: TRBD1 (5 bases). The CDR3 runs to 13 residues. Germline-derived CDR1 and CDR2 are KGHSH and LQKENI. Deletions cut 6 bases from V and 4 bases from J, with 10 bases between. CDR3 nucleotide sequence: TGTGCCAGCTCGAAGCAGGGAAATCAGCCCCAGCATTTT. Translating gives CASSKQGNQPQHF. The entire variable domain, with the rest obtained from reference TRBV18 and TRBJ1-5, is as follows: NAGVMQNPRHLVRRRGQEARLRCSPMKGHSHVYWYRQLPEEGLKFMVYLQKENIIDESGMPKERFSAEFPKEGPSILRIQQVVRGDSAAYFCASSKQGNQPQHFGDGTRLSIL.

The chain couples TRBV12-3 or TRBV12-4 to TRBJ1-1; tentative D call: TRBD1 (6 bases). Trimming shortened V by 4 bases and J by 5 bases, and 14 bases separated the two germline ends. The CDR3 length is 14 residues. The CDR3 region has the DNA TGTGCCAGCAGTTGGGGGCGGGGAGGGACTGAAGCTTTCTTT. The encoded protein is CASSWGRGGTEAFF.

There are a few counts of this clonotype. The CDR3 DNA reads as TGTGCCAGCAGCTTGAACAGGGATGAGACCCAGTACTTC. Translation: CASSLNRDETQYF. The chain carries TRBV7-3 and TRBJ2-5; possibly TRBD1 for D (6 bases). Per germline, CDR1 SGHTA and CDR2 FQGTGA. There are 13 residues in the CDR3. Trimming removed 3 bases at V and 5 bases at J, with 10 bases between. Supplemented by reference TRBV7-3 and TRBJ2-5, the full variable domain reads GAGVSQTPSNKVTEKGKYVELRCDPISGHTALYWYRQSLGQGPEFLIYFQGTGAADDSGLPNDRFFAVRPEGSVSTLKIQRTERGDSAVYLCASSLNRDETQYFGPGTRLLVL.

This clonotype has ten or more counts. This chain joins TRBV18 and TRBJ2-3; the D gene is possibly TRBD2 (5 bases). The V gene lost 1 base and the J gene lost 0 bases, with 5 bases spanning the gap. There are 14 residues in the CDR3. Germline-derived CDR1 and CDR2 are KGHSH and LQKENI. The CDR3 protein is CASSPQRSTDTQYF. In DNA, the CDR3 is TGTGCCAGCTCACCACAGCGGAGCACAGATACGCAGTATTTT.

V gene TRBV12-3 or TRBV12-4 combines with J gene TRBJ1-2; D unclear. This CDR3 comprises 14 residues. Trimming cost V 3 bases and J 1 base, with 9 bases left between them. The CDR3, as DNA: TGTGCCAGCAGTTTTTCGATAGATAACTATGGCTACACCTTC. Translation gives CASSFSIDNYGYTF.

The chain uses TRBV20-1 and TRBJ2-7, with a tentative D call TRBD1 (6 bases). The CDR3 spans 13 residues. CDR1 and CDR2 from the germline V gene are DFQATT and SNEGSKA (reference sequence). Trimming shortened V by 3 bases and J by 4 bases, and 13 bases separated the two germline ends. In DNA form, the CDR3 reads TGCAGTGCTAGTCAGGGGAGTCGTTACGAGCAGTACTTC. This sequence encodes CSASQGSRYEQYF.

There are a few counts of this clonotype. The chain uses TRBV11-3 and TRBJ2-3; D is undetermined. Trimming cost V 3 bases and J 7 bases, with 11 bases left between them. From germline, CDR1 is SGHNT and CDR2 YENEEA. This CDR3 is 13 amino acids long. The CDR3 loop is CASSFTAENTQYF. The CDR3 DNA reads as TGTGCCAGCAGCTTTACGGCGGAAAATACGCAGTATTTT.

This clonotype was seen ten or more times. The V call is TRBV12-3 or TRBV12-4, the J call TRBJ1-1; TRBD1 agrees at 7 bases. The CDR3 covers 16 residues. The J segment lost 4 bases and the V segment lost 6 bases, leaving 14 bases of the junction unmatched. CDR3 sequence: CASSPDRVELSTEAFF. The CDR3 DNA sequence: TGTGCCAGCAGCCCAGACAGGGTGGAACTGTCCACTGAAGCTTTCTTT.

The CDR3 loop is CAWNEGSTDTQYF. CDR3 nucleotides: TGTGCCTGGAATGAGGGGAGCACAGATACGCAGTATTTT. V usage is TRBV30 and J usage is TRBJ2-3; perhaps D is TRBD1 or TRBD2 (5 bases each). Trimming removed 4 bases from V and 0 bases from J, with 8 bases in between. This CDR3 is 13 amino acids long. Germline V lookup: CDR1 GTSNPN, CDR2 SVGIG (reference sequence). Full variable domain (rest looked up from reference TRBV30 and TRBJ2-3): SQTIHQWPATLVQPVGSPLSLECTVEGTSNPNLYWYRQAAGRGLQLLFYSVGIGQISSEVPQNLSASRPQDRQFILSSKKLLLSDSGFYLCAWNEGSTDTQYFGPGTRLTVL.

The CDR3 DNA reads TGTGCCAGCAGCCGCGTTCAGGGGGCTCTCTACTATGGCTACACCTTC. Residues: CASSRVQGALYYGYTF. V is TRBV6-5 and J is TRBJ1-2; the match to TRBD1 covers 8 bases. The trim removed 6 bases at V and 3 bases at J, leaving 12 bases unmatched. Germline CDR1 and CDR2: MNHEY and SVGAGI. The CDR3 spans 16 residues.

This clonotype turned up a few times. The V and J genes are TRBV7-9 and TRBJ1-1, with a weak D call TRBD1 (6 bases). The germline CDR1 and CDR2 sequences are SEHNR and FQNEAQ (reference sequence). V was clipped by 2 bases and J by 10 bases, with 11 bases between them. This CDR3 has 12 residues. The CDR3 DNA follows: TGTGCCAGCAGCTTATATCGGGGGCTAGCTTTCTTT. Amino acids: CASSLYRGLAFF. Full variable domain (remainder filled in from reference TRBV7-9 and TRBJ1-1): DTGVSQNPRHKITKRGQNVTFRCDPISEHNRLYWYRQTLGQGPEFLTYFQNEAQLEKSRLLSDRFSAERPKGSFSTLEIQRTEQGDSAMYLCASSLYRGLAFFGQGTRLTVV.

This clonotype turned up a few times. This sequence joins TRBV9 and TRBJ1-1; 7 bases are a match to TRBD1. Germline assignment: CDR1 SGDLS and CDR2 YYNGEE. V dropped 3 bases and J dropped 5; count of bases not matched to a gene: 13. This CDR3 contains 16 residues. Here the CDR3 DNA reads TGTGCCAGCAGCGACAACGGACAGGTTTTGATTACTGAAGCTTTCTTT. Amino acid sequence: CASSDNGQVLITEAFF.

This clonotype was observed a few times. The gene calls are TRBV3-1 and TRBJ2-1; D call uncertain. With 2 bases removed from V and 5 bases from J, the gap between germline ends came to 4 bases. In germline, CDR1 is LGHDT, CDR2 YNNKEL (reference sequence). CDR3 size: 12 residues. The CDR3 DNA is TGTGCCAGCAGCCAATTACACAATGAGCAGTTCTTC. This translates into CASSQLHNEQFF.

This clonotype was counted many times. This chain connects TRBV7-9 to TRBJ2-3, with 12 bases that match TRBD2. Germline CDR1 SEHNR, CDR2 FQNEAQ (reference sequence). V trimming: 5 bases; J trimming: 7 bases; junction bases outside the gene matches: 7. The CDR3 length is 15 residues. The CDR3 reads CASSVPGLAGHTQYF. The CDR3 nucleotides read TGTGCCAGCAGCGTTCCGGGACTAGCGGGTCATACGCAGTATTTT.